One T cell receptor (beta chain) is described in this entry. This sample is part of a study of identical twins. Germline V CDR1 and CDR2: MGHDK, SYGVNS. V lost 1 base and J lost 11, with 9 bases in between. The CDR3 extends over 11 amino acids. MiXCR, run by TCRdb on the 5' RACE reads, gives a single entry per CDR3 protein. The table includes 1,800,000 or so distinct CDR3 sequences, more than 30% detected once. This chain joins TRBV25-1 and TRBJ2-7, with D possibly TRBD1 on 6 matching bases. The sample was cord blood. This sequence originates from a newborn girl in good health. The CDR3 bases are TGTGCCAGCAGTGAATCCCAGGGGAAGTACTTC. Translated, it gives CASSESQGKYF.